The 32 T cell receptor beta chains below come from one sample, sequenced in a study of blood T cells in healthy people across ages. A J-beta primer mix and a sample-barcoded 5' primer were used in a second PCR of roughly 7 to 12 cycles. TCRdb redid the calling of the 5' RACE reads with MiXCR, one entry per CDR3 protein. The sample has 1.5 million to 2 million distinct CDR3 sequences, roughly 27% seen once. The sample consisted of blood. The receptors stem from a woman aged 25 to 39 in good health.

This clonotype was recorded many times. The chain recombines TRBV10-3 with TRBJ2-3; the D is unclear. CDR3 length equals 15 residues. V was pared by 4 bases and J by 4 bases, with 15 bases between. Germline lookup yields CDR1 ENHRY and CDR2 SYGVKD. The DNA for the CDR3 is TGTGCCATCAGTGCTCAAGAGCGCAACCCAGATACGCAGTATTTT. Translating it yields CAISAQERNPDTQYF.

J is TRBJ2-3 and V is TRBV20-1; perhaps TRBD2 as D (5 bases). The germline V and J ends were trimmed by 3 bases and 4 bases, with 17 bases remaining between them. The germline CDR1 and CDR2 sequences are DFQATT and SNEGSKA (reference sequence). The CDR3 has 15 amino acids. CDR3 residues: CSARDREGFPDTQYF. The CDR3 coding sequence is TGCAGTGCTAGGGATCGGGAAGGGTTCCCAGATACGCAGTATTTT.

The chain is built from TRBV28 and TRBJ2-7; TRBD2 matches 7 bases. The germline V gene has CDR1 MDHEN and CDR2 SYDVKM. V trimming: 6 bases; J trimming: 4 bases; junction bases outside the gene matches: 6. This CDR3 is 13 amino acids long. The CDR3 is CASRTAGLYEQYF. CDR3 DNA sequence: TGTGCCAGCAGGACAGCGGGGCTATACGAGCAGTACTTC.

This clonotype was found many times. This sequence joins TRBV29-1 and TRBJ2-7; D gene uncertain. Deletions cut 8 bases from V and 5 bases from J, with 19 bases between. The CDR3 loop spans 13 amino acids. Germline CDR1 SQVTM, CDR2 ANQGSEA. The CDR3 region is CSTRTRTWDEQYF. The DNA of the CDR3 is TGCAGCACTCGGACGCGGACGTGGGACGAGCAGTACTTC.

There are a few counts of this clonotype. The gene calls are TRBV6-6 and TRBJ2-7; a possible D gene is TRBD2 (5 bases). This CDR3 comprises 14 residues. Per germline, CDR1 MNHNY and CDR2 SVGAGI (reference sequence). Deletions cut 5 bases from V and 3 bases from J, with 14 bases between. The CDR3, as DNA: TGTGCCAGCAGTGCCCCCTACCGGGACTACGAGCAGTACTTC. Translating it yields CASSAPYRDYEQYF.

This clonotype was found a few times. The CDR3 region is CASFRGATEAFF. The DNA of the CDR3 is TGTGCCTCCTTCCGGGGGGCAACTGAAGCTTTCTTT. The gene calls are TRBV2 and TRBJ1-1; D may be TRBD1 (6 bases). With 11 bases removed from V and 5 bases from J, the gap between germline ends came to 15 bases. The CDR3 extends over 12 amino acids. Germline V CDR1 and CDR2: SNHLY, FYNNEI.

The chain combines TRBV19 with TRBJ1-5, with D perhaps TRBD1 (5 bases). Germline V gives CDR1 LNHDA, CDR2 SQIVND (reference sequence). The V gene lost 2 bases and the J gene lost 3 bases, with 8 bases spanning the gap. The CDR3 sequence is 14 residues long. CDR3 sequence reads: CASSIWGINQPQHF. The CDR3 DNA follows: TGTGCCAGTAGTATATGGGGGATCAATCAGCCCCAGCATTTT.

The rearrangement joins TRBV5-1 to TRBJ2-1; the D gene could be TRBD1 or TRBD2 (7 bases each). CDR1 and CDR2 from the germline V gene are SGHRS and YFSETQ. This CDR3 has 14 residues. V lost 3 bases and J 9 bases, leaving 16 bases between the germline ends. CDR3 in DNA: TGCGCCAGCAGCTGGGAGGGACAGCTTTTTGAGCAGTTCTTC. Amino acids: CASSWEGQLFEQFF. Complete variable domain (other parts from reference TRBV5-1 and TRBJ2-1): KAGVTQTPRYLIKTRGQQVTLSCSPISGHRSVSWYQQTPGQGLQFLFEYFSETQRNKGNFPGRFSGRQFSNSRSEMNVSTLELGDSALYLCASSWEGQLFEQFFGPGTRLTVL.

The chain employs TRBV5-1 and TRBJ2-5, with D maybe TRBD2 (6 bases). Germline assignment: CDR1 SGHRS and CDR2 YFSETQ. Trimming shortened V by 4 bases and J by 11 bases, and 15 bases separated the two germline ends. The CDR3 runs to 12 residues. The CDR3 loop is CASSIWRDEQYF. The CDR3 DNA sequence: TGCGCCAGCAGCATTTGGAGGGATGAGCAGTACTTC.

This clonotype has more than one count but fewer than ten. The J gene is TRBJ2-1, the V gene TRBV2; 9 bases line up with TRBD2. The V segment lost 1 base and the J segment 7 bases; nucleotides outside the gene matches: 8. Per the germline V gene, CDR1 is SNHLY and CDR2 is FYNNEI. The length of the CDR3 is 16 residues. CDR3 nucleotides: TGTGCCAGCAGTGAAGGGGGGACTAGCATAAAGAATGAGCAGTTCTTC. Protein sequence: CASSEGGTSIKNEQFF.

A few counts support this clonotype. The J gene is TRBJ2-3, the V gene TRBV6-1; the match to TRBD1 covers 9 bases. The V segment lost 5 bases and the J segment 4 bases; nucleotides outside the gene matches: 10. Germline V gives CDR1 MNHNS, CDR2 SASEGT. This CDR3 has 16 amino acids. CDR3 bases: TGTGCCAGCAGTCAAGGGACAGGGCCGGTTCCAGATACGCAGTATTTT. Protein: CASSQGTGPVPDTQYF.

This clonotype has more than one count but fewer than ten. CDR3 sequence (DNA): TGTGCCAGCAGCCAAGATCGAGGGAGGGCTGACGAGCAGTACTTC. It encodes CASSQDRGRADEQYF. V usage is TRBV14 and J usage is TRBJ2-4; TRBD2 matches at 7 bases. The J call may be faulty, since TRBJ2-7 better matches the DNA end. Germline V gene sequence: CDR1 SGHDN, CDR2 FVKESK. There are 15 residues in the CDR3.

Points on this clonotype: At one boundary the junction diverges from the germline segment, which might be a read error. The V and J genes are TRBV4-1 and TRBJ2-5; TRBD2 aligns across 14 bases. This CDR3 spans 19 amino acids. The germline gives CDR1 MGHRA, CDR2 YSYEKL. This CDR3 reads CAGSPRSGLAGGYQETQYF. CDR3 DNA: TGCGCCGGCAGTCCAAGAAGCGGACTAGCGGGGGGATATCAAGAGACCCAGTACTTC.

The chain has TRBV7-2 and TRBJ2-1; D not certain. V lost 5 bases to trimming and J lost 6 bases, with 11 bases between them. There are 13 residues in the CDR3. The germline V gene has CDR1 SGHTA and CDR2 FQGNSA. CDR3: CASSPARLNEQFF. The CDR3 coding sequence is TGTGCCAGCAGCCCAGCCCGACTCAATGAGCAGTTCTTC.

This chain links TRBV7-2 with TRBJ2-7; weak D call: TRBD2 (8 bases). The length of the CDR3 is 18 residues. Trimming shortened V by 6 bases and J by 5 bases, and 29 bases separated the two germline ends. Germline CDR1 and CDR2: SGHTA and FQGNSA. In nucleotides, the CDR3 is TGTGCCAGCAGACCGACAGGGCTGGGGCGAGCGGGAGCCCACGAGCAGTACTTC. Protein product: CASRPTGLGRAGAHEQYF. Complete variable domain (other parts from reference TRBV7-2 and TRBJ2-7): GAGVSQSPSNKVTEKGKDVELRCDPISGHTALYWYRQSLGQGLEFLIYFQGNSAPDKSGLPSDRFSAERTGGSVSTLTIQRTQQEDSAVYLCASRPTGLGRAGAHEQYFGPGTRLTVT.

This clonotype came up many times. The chain is built from TRBV10-3 and TRBJ2-7, with 9 bases identical to TRBD2. The CDR3 is 13 amino acids. Trimming cost V 11 bases and J 2 bases; bases outside gene matches: 7. The germline CDR1 and CDR2 sequences are ENHRY and SYGVKD. CDR3 region: CASTSGPPYEQYF. The CDR3 bases are TGTGCCTCAACTAGCGGGCCCCCCTACGAGCAGTACTTC.

The V gene is TRBV28, the J gene TRBJ1-4; D is unclear. Trimming cost V 2 bases and J 8 bases, with 9 bases left between them. Germline CDR1 reads MDHEN; CDR2 reads SYDVKM. CDR3 size: 13 residues. The CDR3 DNA reads TGTGCCAGCAGTTTAGGGCAGCTAGAAAAACTGTTTTTT. Protein sequence: CASSLGQLEKLFF.

The gene calls are TRBV6-2 or TRBV6-3 and TRBJ2-3; 8 positions agree with TRBD2. In germline, CDR1 is MNHEY, CDR2 SVGEGT. J gave up 4 bases and V 0 bases, and 3 bases lay outside the gene matches. This CDR3 region has 15 residues. CDR3 residues: CASSYSSGSSDTQYF. The CDR3 DNA sequence: TGTGCCAGCAGTTACTCGAGCGGGAGCTCAGATACGCAGTATTTT.

The chain has TRBV3-1 and TRBJ2-7, with TRBD1 matching over 8 bases. V dropped 6 bases and J dropped 2; count of bases not matched to a gene: 6. Germline CDR1 LGHDT, CDR2 YNNKEL (reference sequence). The CDR3 consists of 14 residues. CDR3 amino acids: CASRRGQVPYEQYF. The DNA of the CDR3 is TGTGCCAGCAGAAGGGGACAGGTCCCCTACGAGCAGTACTTC.

The chain is built from TRBV4-1 and TRBJ2-1; 7 positions agree with TRBD2. The V segment lost 2 bases and the J segment 0 bases; nucleotides outside the gene matches: 7. The germline V gene has CDR1 MGHRA and CDR2 YSYEKL. This CDR3 is built from 17 residues. CDR3: CASSQPVSGRSYNEQFF. CDR3 sequence (DNA): TGCGCCAGCAGCCAACCTGTTAGCGGGCGCTCCTACAATGAGCAGTTCTTC.

J is TRBJ2-7 and V is TRBV11-3; unclear D gene. CDR3 length: 12 amino acids. The V end lost 4 bases, the J end lost 7 bases, and 11 bases lay between the germline ends. Germline values: CDR1 SGHNT, CDR2 YENEEA. For the CDR3, the DNA is TGTGCCAGCAGCTCCCATCCTTTTGAGCAGTACGTC. This translates into CASSSHPFEQYV.

This chain joins TRBV12-3 or TRBV12-4 and TRBJ2-1, with TRBD1 as a possible D gene (6 bases). CDR3 size: 12 residues. Trimming shortened V by 6 bases and J by 9 bases, and 12 bases separated the two germline ends. The CDR3 loop reads CASRRTGTEQFF. DNA of the CDR3: TGTGCCAGCAGGCGCACAGGGACTGAGCAGTTCTTC.

In its sample, this clonotype was seen a few times. CDR3 bases: TGCAGTGCTAGAATAACCCCCGAGGGGGATTTCGGGGGCTACACCTTC. Amino acid sequence: CSARITPEGDFGGYTF. The chain uses TRBV20-1 and TRBJ1-2; TRBD1 is a possible D gene (6 bases). Germline CDR1 is DFQATT and CDR2 is SNEGSKA (reference sequence). The CDR3 extends over 16 amino acids. Trimming pared 2 bases from V and 8 bases from J, leaving 24 bases between.

This clonotype appeared a few times. This chain links TRBV14 with TRBJ2-2, with unresolved D. The CDR3 has 15 residues. CDR1 and CDR2 (germline): SGHDN, FVKESK. The V gene lost 1 base and the J gene lost 5 bases, with 11 bases spanning the gap. In nucleotides, the CDR3 is TGTGCCAGCAGCCAAGGCTACGTTACGACCGGGGAGCTGTTTTTT. This sequence encodes CASSQGYVTTGELFF. Full variable domain (rest looked up from reference TRBV14 and TRBJ2-2): EAGVTQFPSHSVIEKGQTVTLRCDPISGHDNLYWYRRVMGKEIKFLLHFVKESKQDESGMPNNRFLAERTGGTYSTLKVQPAELEDSGVYFCASSQGYVTTGELFFGEGSRLTVL.

This clonotype was detected only a few times. The CDR3 spells CASSFFASVYNEQFF. CDR3 bases: TGTGCCAGCAGTTTCTTTGCTAGCGTCTACAATGAGCAGTTCTTC. V is TRBV12-3 or TRBV12-4 and J is TRBJ2-1; D might be TRBD2 (6 bases). CDR3 length: 15 amino acids. V was pared by 3 bases and J by 3 bases, with 12 bases between.

This chain connects TRBV11-2 to TRBJ2-1; the D is unclear. This CDR3 has 14 amino acids. The germline V and J ends were trimmed by 0 bases and 7 bases, with 10 bases remaining between them. Germline-derived CDR1 and CDR2 are SGHAT and FQNNGV. The CDR3 nucleotides are TGTGCCAGCAGCTTAGAGGCGGATGGGAATGAGCAGTTCTTC. It specifies CASSLEADGNEQFF.

This clonotype was counted between two and nine times. The genes are TRBV7-2 and TRBJ2-3, with unresolved D. Germline CDR1 reads SGHTA; CDR2 reads FQGNSA. V was cut by 5 bases and J by 5 bases, with 11 bases left in between. The CDR3 contains 13 residues. The CDR3 DNA sequence: TGTGCCAGCAGCGGACCTCTGAGAGATACGCAGTATTTT. It is translated as CASSGPLRDTQYF.

This sequence joins TRBV29-1 and TRBJ1-4; TRBD1 matches 7 bases. J lost 7 bases, V lost 6 bases, and 8 bases had no gene match. The CDR3 is 13 amino acids. Germline V gives CDR1 SQVTM, CDR2 ANQGSEA. In DNA, the CDR3 is TGCAGCGTCGGGCTGACAGGGAGTGAAAAACTGTTTTTT. The encoded protein is CSVGLTGSEKLFF.

The V and J genes are TRBV29-1 and TRBJ2-7; 12 bases fit TRBD2. The CDR3 is 15 residues long. J gave up 10 bases and V 5 bases, and 15 bases lay outside the gene matches. The V gene's germline CDR1 is SQVTM and CDR2 ANQGSEA. This chain's CDR3 is CSVQGLAGLGEAQYF. DNA for the CDR3: TGCAGCGTTCAAGGACTAGCGGGGCTAGGAGAGGCCCAGTACTTC.

This clonotype was recorded a few times. This chain links TRBV6-5 with TRBJ2-7, with 11 bases aligning to TRBD1. This CDR3 spans 16 amino acids. Germline CDR1 and CDR2: MNHEY and SVGAGI. Trimming cost V 0 bases and J 6 bases; bases outside gene matches: 7. CDR3 nucleotides: TGTGCCAGCAGTTACTCGAGGGGGACAGGGGGGAGCGAGCAGTACTTC. Translated, it gives CASSYSRGTGGSEQYF.

This clonotype was found a few times. The V gene is TRBV7-9, the J gene TRBJ1-2; 7 bases line up with TRBD1. Germline CDR1 SEHNR, CDR2 FQNEAQ (reference sequence). The CDR3 is made up of 14 amino acids. The junction had 7 bases not matched to a gene; V was cut back by 5 bases and J by 4 bases. The CDR3 sequence: CASSDGQDVYGYTF. CDR3 DNA: TGTGCCAGCAGCGACGGACAGGACGTCTATGGCTACACCTTC.

This clonotype was observed a few times. Relative to the germline gene, one junction end is altered; a read error may explain this. V gene TRBV12-3 or TRBV12-4 combines with J gene TRBJ1-5, with D possibly TRBD1 on 6 matching bases. The CDR3 sequence is 13 residues long. CDR3 residues: CAGRNTGNQPQHF. CDR3 sequence (DNA): TGTGCCGGCAGGAACACAGGGAATCAGCCCCAGCATTTT.